The next 4 T cell receptor beta chains were all read from a single sample in a study of PD-1 blockade in classical Hodgkin lymphoma. Repertoires were generated with immunoSEQ multiplex PCR, while TCRdb's copy carries only in-frame clones and drops some. The data contain 15,000 to 20,000 clones, about three quarters of them seen just once; the ten biggest clones take up 2% to 2.5%. Time point specified: cycle 4 day 1 (C4D1), after less than 7 weeks of nivolumab. All patients relapsed after autologous stem cell transplantation, and brentuximab vedotin exposure varied. Using magnetic negative selection, the CD4+ T cells were separated out of thawed PBMCs. The source material was CD4+ T cells from blood, sampled before the fourth cycle of nivolumab. The receptor source for this set is a human donor with classical Hodgkin lymphoma.

The rearrangement links TRBV6-5 to TRBJ2-3; weak D call: TRBD1 (7 bases). V gave up 2 bases and J gave up 3 bases, with 12 bases separating them. Germline assignment: CDR1 MNHEY and CDR2 SVGAGI. This CDR3 region has 15 residues. This CDR3 reads CASSYQAGGTDTQYF. The CDR3 DNA follows: TGTGCCAGCAGTTACCAGGCAGGGGGGACAGATACGCAGTATTTT.

The V gene is TRBV6-5, the J gene TRBJ1-3, with a tentative D call TRBD1 (6 bases). CDR1 and CDR2 (germline): MNHEY, SVGAGI. The length of the CDR3 is 15 residues. V was clipped by 3 bases and J by 0 bases, with 9 bases between them. Here the CDR3 DNA reads TGTGCCAGCAGTTATGGGGGGGCCTCTGGAAACACCATATATTTT. Translation gives CASSYGGASGNTIYF.

CDR3 DNA sequence: TGTGCCATCAGTGACCTAGGGGGCTTGAGGGAAGCTTTCTTT. Its protein is CAISDLGGLREAFF. This sequence joins TRBV10-3 and TRBJ1-1; 7 nucleotides line up with TRBD1. V lost 3 bases, J lost 8 bases, and 9 bases stayed unmatched. CDR1 and CDR2 from the germline V gene are ENHRY and SYGVKD. The CDR3 sequence is 14 residues long.

This clone has only a few counts. The V gene is TRBV10-3, the J gene TRBJ1-6; TRBD1 matches at 9 bases. The CDR3 contains 15 residues. The trim removed 6 bases at V and 7 bases at J, leaving 7 bases unmatched. Germline assignment: CDR1 ENHRY and CDR2 SYGVKD. For the CDR3, the DNA is TGTGCCATCAGCGTGGGACAGGGCCAGAATTCACCCCTCCACTTT. This translates into CAISVGQGQNSPLHF.